This T cell receptor (beta chain) derives from a study of shared clonotypes between healthy human individuals. About the study: CD4 naive and CD4 memory each took three plates per donor, while CD8 naive took two and CD8 memory one.

Study-level findings and limits: Among non-shared clonotypes, generation probabilities were lower than among those shared by all four donors. Even with large depth, rarefaction showed that sorted-subset sequencing was incomplete.

Per the germline V gene, CDR1 is MDHEN and CDR2 is SYDVKM. CDR3 length equals 14 residues. V lost 3 bases to trimming and J lost 2 bases, with 9 bases between them. Each cell subset's genomic DNA was divided evenly among several immunoSEQ plates. Libraries were prepared by immunoSEQ multiplex PCR; TCRdb keeps only in-frame clonotypes and omits some of them. The table has 2 million to 2.5 million clones, less than 95% seen once. Note on this clone: Its cognate antigen is unknown.

Naive CD8 isolation took CD45RO-negative cells positively selected for CCR7 and excluded terminally differentiated effector memory CD45RA+ cells. The sequencing input was naive CD8+ T cells sorted from blood. This chain connects TRBV28 to TRBJ2-3; D not resolved. This sequence was found in a man in his late teens or twenties in good health. Here the CDR3 DNA reads TGTGCCAGCAGTTTTCGGCCCCACACAGATACGCAGTATTTT. Translated: CASSFRPHTDTQYF.